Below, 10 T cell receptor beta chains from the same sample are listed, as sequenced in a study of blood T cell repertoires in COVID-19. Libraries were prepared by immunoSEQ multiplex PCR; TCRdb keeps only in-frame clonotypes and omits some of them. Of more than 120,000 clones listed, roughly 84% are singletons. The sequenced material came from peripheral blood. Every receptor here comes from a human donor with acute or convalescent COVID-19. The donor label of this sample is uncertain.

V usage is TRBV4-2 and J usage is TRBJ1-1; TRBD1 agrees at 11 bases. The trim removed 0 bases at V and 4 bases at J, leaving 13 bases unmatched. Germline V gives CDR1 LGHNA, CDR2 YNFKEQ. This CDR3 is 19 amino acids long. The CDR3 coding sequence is TGTGCCAGCAGCCAAGATAATTATAGGGACAGGGGGAGAAGCACTGAAGCTTTCTTT. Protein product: CASSQDNYRDRGRSTEAFF.

The DNA for the CDR3 is TGTGCCAGCAGCCCTAACCGGGACAGGGACGCTCTCTATGGCTACACCTTC. Protein: CASSPNRDRDALYGYTF. The rearrangement uses TRBV5-4 and TRBJ1-2; 9 bases agree with TRBD1. CDR3 length: 17 residues. With 4 bases clipped from V and 4 bases from J, the junction kept 14 bases outside the gene matches. Germline V CDR1 and CDR2: SGHNT, YYREEE (reference sequence).

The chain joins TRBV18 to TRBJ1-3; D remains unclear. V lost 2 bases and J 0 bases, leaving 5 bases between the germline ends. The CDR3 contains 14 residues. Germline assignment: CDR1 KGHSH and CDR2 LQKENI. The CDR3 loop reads CASSPVDSGNTIYF. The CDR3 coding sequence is TGTGCCAGCTCACCAGTAGACTCTGGAAACACCATATATTTT.

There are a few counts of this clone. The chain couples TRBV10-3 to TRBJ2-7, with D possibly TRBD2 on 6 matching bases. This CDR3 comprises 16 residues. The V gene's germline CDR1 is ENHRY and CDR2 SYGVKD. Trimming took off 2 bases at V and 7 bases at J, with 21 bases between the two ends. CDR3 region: CAISERSIASVGEQYF. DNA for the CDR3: TGTGCCATCAGTGAGCGGAGTATTGCTAGCGTCGGGGAGCAGTACTTC.

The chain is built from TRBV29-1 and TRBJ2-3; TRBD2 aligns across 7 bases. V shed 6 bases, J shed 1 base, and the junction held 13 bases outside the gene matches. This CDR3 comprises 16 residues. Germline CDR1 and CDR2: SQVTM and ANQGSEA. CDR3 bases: TGCAGCGTCCTCCTCGGGGGGTGGAAGGGCACAGATACGCAGTATTTT. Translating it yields CSVLLGGWKGTDTQYF.

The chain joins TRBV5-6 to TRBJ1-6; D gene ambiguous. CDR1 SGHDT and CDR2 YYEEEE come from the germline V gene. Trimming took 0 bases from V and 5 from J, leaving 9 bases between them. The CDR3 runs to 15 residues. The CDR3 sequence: CASSLAPGNNSPLHF. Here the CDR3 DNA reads TGTGCCAGCAGCTTGGCCCCGGGAAATAATTCACCCCTCCACTTT.

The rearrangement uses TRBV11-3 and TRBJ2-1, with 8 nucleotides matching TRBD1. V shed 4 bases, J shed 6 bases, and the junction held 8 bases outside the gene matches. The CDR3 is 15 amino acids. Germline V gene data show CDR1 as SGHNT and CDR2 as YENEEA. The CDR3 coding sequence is TGTGCCAGCAGCTCCAGGACAGGGATGCGCAATGAGCAGTTCTTC. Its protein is CASSSRTGMRNEQFF.

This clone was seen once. The CDR3, as DNA: TGTGCCAGCAGCTTGATGTTGGGCCCGGGGTATGGAAAACTGTTTTTT. This gives the protein CASSLMLGPGYGKLFF. J is TRBJ1-4 and V is TRBV5-6; D call uncertain. Trimming pared 1 base from V and 10 bases from J, leaving 20 bases between. This CDR3 comprises 16 residues. Germline CDR1 and CDR2: SGHDT and YYEEEE.

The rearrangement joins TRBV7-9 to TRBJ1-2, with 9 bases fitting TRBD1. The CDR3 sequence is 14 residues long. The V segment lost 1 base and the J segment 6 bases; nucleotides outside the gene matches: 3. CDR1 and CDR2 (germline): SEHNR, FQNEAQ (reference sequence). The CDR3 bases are TGTGCCAGCAGCTTAGATACAGGGGGCAATGGCTACACCTTC. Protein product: CASSLDTGGNGYTF. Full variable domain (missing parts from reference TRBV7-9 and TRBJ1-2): DTGVSQNPRHKITKRGQNVTFRCDPISEHNRLYWYRQTLGQGPEFLTYFQNEAQLEKSRLLSDRFSAERPKGSFSTLEIQRTEQGDSAMYLCASSLDTGGNGYTFGSGTRLTVV.

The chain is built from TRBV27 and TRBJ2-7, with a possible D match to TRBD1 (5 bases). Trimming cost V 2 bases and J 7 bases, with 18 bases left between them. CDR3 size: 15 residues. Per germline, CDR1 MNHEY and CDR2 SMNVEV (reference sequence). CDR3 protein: CASSLGAVGFGEQYF. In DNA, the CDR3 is TGTGCCAGCAGTTTAGGGGCAGTGGGTTTTGGGGAGCAGTACTTC.